Listed below are T cell receptor beta chains from one sample, sequenced in a study of cytomegalovirus exposure and HLA in healthy donors. Here immunoSEQ multiplex PCR was the method, and the copy in TCRdb shows in-frame clones only, minus some. Altogether some 160,000 clones are present, roughly 79% being singletons, with the ten largest covering roughly 1.5%. The sequencing sample was made of PBMCs. The receptors here all came from a man in his forties or fifties in good health and CMV-seronegative. Each CDR3 is given with its conserved first and last residue. Fields, in order: CDR3 length, J gene, V gene, CDR3 protein.

15 | TRBJ1-1 | TRBV5-5 | CASSLSGQGVTEAFF
16 | - | TRBV5-1 | CASSLAGQGPYNEQFF
13 | TRBJ1-4 | TRBV19 | CASRGAGDEKLFF
19 | TRBJ2-6 | TRBV18 | CASSPPPGGFLSGANVLTF
13 | TRBJ2-5 | TRBV11-2 | CASIGGGGETQYF
16 | TRBJ1-1 | TRBV7-8 | CASSLSLTGWDTEAFF
15 | TRBJ1-1 | TRBV5-1 | CASTWDRTGVTEAFF
11 | TRBJ1-1 | TRBV15 | CAIARDTEAFF
13 | TRBJ2-1 | TRBV7-3 | CASGEGGPNEQFF
15 | TRBJ2-7 | TRBV11-2 | CASRRLAGLIYEQYF